The present TCR beta chain was sequenced within a study of human T cells and chemical hapten exposure. TCRdb passed the RACE reads through MiXCR, listing each CDR3 protein once. The table records about 95,000 distinct CDR3 sequences, about an eighth of them present only once. Deletions cut 2 bases from V and 7 bases from J, with 13 bases between. Germline CDR1 and CDR2: SGDLS and YYNGEE. The CDR3 is 13 residues long. This clonotype was counted a few times. As to time point: patch test 2, 6 weeks after DPC sensitization. The treatment denotes: therapeutic diphenylcyclopropenone sensitization with weekly scalp DPC.

This receptor was identified in a woman aged 40 to 49 with alopecia areata. Some clones in this sample may be carry-over from other donors' samples. This specimen was whole blood, taken in connection with sensitization to the hapten diphenylcyclopropenone (DPC). The chain has TRBV9 and TRBJ2-7; D call uncertain. The chain's CDR3 is CASSVSALSEQYF. The DNA for the CDR3 is TGTGCCAGCAGCGTGTCAGCTTTGTCTGAGCAGTACTTC.